This T cell receptor beta chain originates from a study of blood T cell repertoires in COVID-19 (dated by TCRdb to the early 2020s). A note on the overall study: Samples covering the acute and convalescent phases of COVID-19 were provided by collaborators in the United States, Italy and Spain. The material from the prospective study consisted of cDNA or gDNA derived from T cells, B-cell-depleted T cells, or PBMCs. Deeply sampled blood TCRbeta repertoires from subjects exposed to, actively infected with, or recovered from COVID-19 were included in the dataset. The repertoires were made available in a free public database intended to serve as a resource for research on the immune response to SARS-CoV-2. Samples came from the ongoing ImmuneRACE study (first 160 participants) plus 1,254 subjects from 6 global collaborators. Sample metadata almost always included a de-identified subject ID, COVID-19 status, age in years and sex. Where available, HLA class I and class II types were taken from metadata supplied by the sample provider and were not determined by assay-based typing. Here is what the overall study found, with its caveats: How much clinical and demographic metadata was included differed by source and by participant, and the metadata was provided uncurated.

Comments on this clone: The antigen it binds to is not known. No base qualities exist here, and no much larger clone lies one base off it.

Enrolling through a virtual design, the prospective study's participants ranged in age from roughly 18 to 100 years and lived across 24 United States geographic areas. To assign participants to cohorts, the prospective study relied on clinical history that participants themselves reported in a screening survey and a study questionnaire. Recovered participants in ImmuneRACE Cohort 3 were defined by two consecutive negative NP/OP PCR tests, clearance by a healthcare professional, or resolution of symptoms. In the prospective study, whole blood, serum and a nasopharyngeal or oropharyngeal swab were collected from each participant by mobile phlebotomists. Prospective study participants could optionally give additional blood draws and questionnaires over a roughly 2-month period. Blood samples from the prospective study were shipped frozen or at room temperature prior to DNA extraction. V has 8 bases trimmed and J has 5 bases trimmed; junction bases matching no gene number 8. In the germline V gene (reference sequence), CDR1 corresponds to SEHNR and CDR2 to FQNEAQ. The CDR3 contains 15 residues, cysteine and phenylalanine counted. Kept here is only the CDR3 DNA, which spans 45 bases and is read in frame from base 1.

The immunoSEQ Assay, a bias-controlled multiplex PCR, was used to amplify TCRbeta CDR3 regions from genomic DNA. In the authors' own workflow: Nucleated cell counts per sample were estimated from amplification of reference gene primers within the assay. To quantify the absolute abundance of each unique TCRbeta CDR3 rearrangement, sequence reads were collapsed and filtered. Productive Simpson clonality was computed per sample as the square root of Simpson's diversity index over productive rearrangements. As stored in TCRdb, this immuneACCESS dataset retains in-frame rearrangements with V and J assigned. A fraction of the clones does not appear; measured against another copy, unresolved V genes explain less than half of the discrepancy, and the remainder lacks a known reason. That table furnishes V, J and clone size, whereas the DNA furnished D and trimming. This sample comprises a few hundred thousand clones, over 75% of them detected only once. The ten largest clonotypes hold around 1.1% of the sample.

Sequences were obtained from PBMCs or T cells enriched from blood (not recorded which). The clonotype comes from a man aged 30 to 45 who had recovered from COVID-19. The receptor chain draws on TRBV7-9 and TRBJ2-2; 10 bases in the middle match TRBD2. The CDR3 protein is CASFRGLASTGELFF. The nucleotides read TGTGCCAGCTTTAGGGGACTAGCGTCGACCGGGGAGCTGTTTTTT.